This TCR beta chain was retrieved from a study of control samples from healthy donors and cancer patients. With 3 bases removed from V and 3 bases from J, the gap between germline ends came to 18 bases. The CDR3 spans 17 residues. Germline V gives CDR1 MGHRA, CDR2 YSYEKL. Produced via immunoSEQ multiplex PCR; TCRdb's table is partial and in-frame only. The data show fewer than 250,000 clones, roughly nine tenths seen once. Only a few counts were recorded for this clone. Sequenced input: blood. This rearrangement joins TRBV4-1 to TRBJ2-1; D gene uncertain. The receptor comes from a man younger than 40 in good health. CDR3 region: CASSHYSETSVYNEQFF. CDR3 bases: TGCGCCAGCAGCCATTACTCGGAAACAAGCGTCTACAATGAGCAGTTCTTC.